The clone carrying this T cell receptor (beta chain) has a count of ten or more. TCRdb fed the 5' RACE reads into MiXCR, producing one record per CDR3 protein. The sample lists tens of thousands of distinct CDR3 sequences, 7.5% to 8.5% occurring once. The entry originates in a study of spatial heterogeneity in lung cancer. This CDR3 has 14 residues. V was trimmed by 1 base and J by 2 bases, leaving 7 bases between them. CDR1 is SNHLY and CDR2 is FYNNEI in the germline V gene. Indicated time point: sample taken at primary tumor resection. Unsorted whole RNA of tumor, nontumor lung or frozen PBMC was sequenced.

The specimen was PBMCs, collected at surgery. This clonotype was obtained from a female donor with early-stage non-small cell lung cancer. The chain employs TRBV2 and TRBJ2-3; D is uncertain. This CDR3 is CASSEGQNTDTQYF. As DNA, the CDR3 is TGTGCCAGCAGTGAAGGGCAGAACACAGATACGCAGTATTTT.